The clone carrying this TCR beta chain is a singleton in its sample. Its antigen is undetermined. With a J-beta primer mix and a sample-barcoded 5' primer, a second PCR ran about 7 to 11 cycles. Each single sample gave us at least 2.5 million CDR3-containing paired-end reads. TCRdb fed the 5' RACE reads into MiXCR, producing one record per CDR3 protein. The sample consists of hundreds of thousands of distinct CDR3 sequences, roughly 25% of them appearing once. The record originates from a study of blood T cells in healthy people across ages. Overall study findings and caveats: A roughly linear fall in TCR beta diversity per million T cells was seen with increasing age. Correlation between TCR beta diversity and naive T cell percentage was strong.

This same sample was also taken into another study, of T cells of mothers and their children. That study adds: The study recruited three healthy Caucasian mothers and their six children as donors.

The TCR comes from a boy aged 5-17 years in good health. The sequencing sample was made of blood.

The CDR3 DNA reads as TGTGCCAGCAGTTACTCCATCGCAGATCTCACCGGGGAGCTGTTTTTT. Translating gives CASSYSIADLTGELFF. J is TRBJ2-2 and V is TRBV6-2 or TRBV6-3; D ambiguous. Germline V gene data show CDR1 as MNHEY and CDR2 as SVGEGT. The CDR3 totals 16 residues. V was pared by 0 bases and J by 4 bases, with 12 bases between.